A single sample gave rise to the 27 T cell receptor beta chains below, sequenced in a study of beta chain features in type 1 diabetes. Of the isolated RNA, all was reverse transcribed, and so the sequenced material was expressed TCRB transcripts. Data came from immunoSEQ multiplex PCR; TCRdb stores just in-frame clones and leaves some out. This sample has about 210,000 clones, with under 13% found just once. Input material: central memory CD4+ T cells from blood. Receptors originate from a man younger than 35 in good health.

The CDR3 loop reads CASSFNPPGNGYTF. The CDR3, as DNA: TGTGCCAGCAGCTTTAACCCTCCGGGGAATGGCTACACCTTC. The genes are TRBV11-2 and TRBJ1-2, with D hard to call. The CDR3 runs to 14 residues. Germline V CDR1 and CDR2: SGHAT, FQNNGV. The V gene lost 3 bases and the J gene lost 6 bases, with 14 bases spanning the gap.

This clone was seen a handful of times. The genes are TRBV25-1 and TRBJ1-2; 9 nucleotides match TRBD1. The CDR3 spans 14 residues. Germline CDR1 reads MGHDK; CDR2 reads SYGVNS. The ends lost 0 bases at V and 8 bases at J; junction bases unmatched: 4. The DNA of the CDR3 is TGTGCCAGCAGTGAATACAACAGGGGGCGAGGCTACACCTTC. This translates into CASSEYNRGRGYTF.

This clone was counted a few times. This chain links TRBV11-2 with TRBJ2-3; D is possibly TRBD2 (5 bases). CDR3 length: 14 amino acids. V was trimmed by 5 bases and J by 2 bases, leaving 11 bases between them. CDR1 and CDR2 (germline): SGHAT, FQNNGV. The CDR3 reads CASSPRRITDTQYF. In DNA, the CDR3 is TGTGCCAGCAGCCCCCGGAGGATCACAGATACGCAGTATTTT.

This clone has just a few counts. The chain combines TRBV19 with TRBJ2-5; 9 bases are shared with TRBD2. CDR1 and CDR2 from the germline V gene are LNHDA and SQIVND (reference sequence). CDR3 length: 14 residues. J gave up 3 bases and V 5 bases, and 4 bases lay outside the gene matches. The CDR3 region has the DNA TGTGCCAGTAGTCCGATAGCGGGAGAAGAGACCCAGTACTTC. As protein: CASSPIAGEETQYF.

CDR3 DNA sequence: TGTGCCAGCAGCCCGGGACAGGCAGAGACCCAGTACTTC. It is translated as CASSPGQAETQYF. The chain combines TRBV7-3 with TRBJ2-5, with 8 bases lining up with TRBD1. The CDR3 is 13 residues long. Trimming removed 5 bases from V and 4 bases from J; junction bases left unmatched: 3. Germline-derived CDR1 and CDR2 are SGHTA and FQGTGA.

This clone was seen more than once but under ten times. The chain is built from TRBV7-3 and TRBJ1-2; no clear D. V lost 1 base and J lost 6, with 9 bases in between. CDR3 size: 13 residues. Per the germline V gene, CDR1 is SGHTA and CDR2 is FQGTGA. The CDR3: CASSLRAADGYTF. CDR3 nucleotide sequence: TGTGCCAGCAGCTTAAGGGCGGCCGATGGCTACACCTTC.

A few counts support this clone. The chain recombines TRBV7-3 with TRBJ2-7; 9 nucleotides line up with TRBD1. The CDR3 is 14 residues long. CDR1 is SGHTA and CDR2 is FQGTGA in the germline V gene. With 0 bases clipped from V and 3 bases from J, the junction kept 0 bases outside the gene matches. The CDR3 nucleotides are TGTGCCAGCAGCTTAACGGGACAGGGCTACGAGCAGTACTTC. Translation: CASSLTGQGYEQYF.

Many counts were recorded for this clone. The chain has TRBV4-2 and TRBJ1-1; 8 positions match TRBD1. Germline V gene lookup returns CDR1 LGHNA and CDR2 YNFKEQ. This CDR3 spans 16 amino acids. With 1 base clipped from V and 0 bases from J, the junction kept 4 bases outside the gene matches. The CDR3 nucleotides read TGTGCCAGCAGCCAAGTCAGGGGGCGAATGAACACTGAAGCTTTCTTT. It codes for CASSQVRGRMNTEAFF.

This clone came up a few times. The V call is TRBV7-8, the J call TRBJ2-3, with 10 bases identical to TRBD2. The CDR3 is 16 residues long. The ends lost 5 bases at V and 3 bases at J; junction bases unmatched: 8. Germline CDR1 reads SGHVS; CDR2 reads FQNEAQ. CDR3 protein: CASSQWTSGWTDTQYF. The CDR3 region has the DNA TGTGCCAGCAGCCAATGGACTAGCGGCTGGACAGATACGCAGTATTTT.

This clone turned up a few times. The chain has TRBV7-2 and TRBJ2-1; TRBD1 might be the D (5 bases). There are 14 residues in the CDR3. CDR1 and CDR2 from the germline V gene are SGHTA and FQGNSA. V gave up 2 bases and J gave up 6 bases, with 11 bases separating them. This CDR3 is CASSLTRVVNEQFF. CDR3 bases: TGTGCCAGCAGCTTAACCAGGGTGGTCAATGAGCAGTTCTTC.

In its sample, this clone was seen a few times. V gene TRBV27 combines with J gene TRBJ1-5, with D perhaps matching TRBD1 (6 bases). Per germline, CDR1 MNHEY and CDR2 SMNVEV (reference sequence). This CDR3 has 14 amino acids. V was shortened by 4 bases and J by 2 bases, with 9 bases between the two germline ends. In DNA form, the CDR3 reads TGTGCCAGCAGTTCCCGGACAGGCAATCAGCCCCAGCATTTT. Protein product: CASSSRTGNQPQHF.

The chain uses TRBV25-1 and TRBJ2-2; TRBD1 matches at 7 bases. With 1 base clipped from V and 4 bases from J, the junction kept 3 bases outside the gene matches. CDR1 MGHDK and CDR2 SYGVNS come from the germline V gene. The length of the CDR3 is 15 residues. Here the CDR3 reads CASSELTGLTGELFF. Here the CDR3 DNA reads TGTGCCAGCAGTGAATTGACAGGGCTCACCGGGGAGCTGTTTTTT. Using reference TRBV25-1 and TRBJ2-2 for the parts outside the CDR3, the full variable domain is EADIYQTPRYLVIGTGKKITLECSQTMGHDKMYWYQQDPGMELHLIHYSYGVNSTEKGDLSSESTVSRIRTEHFPLTLESARPSHTSQYLCASSELTGLTGELFFGEGSRLTVL.

J is TRBJ1-2 and V is TRBV7-9; D is uncertain. The CDR3 extends over 14 amino acids. V lost 5 bases and J lost 8, with 18 bases in between. CDR1 is SEHNR and CDR2 is FQNEAQ in the germline V gene (reference sequence). In DNA, the CDR3 is TGTGCCAGCAGCCCACAAATTCCAGCGAGGGGCTACACCTTC. Translating it yields CASSPQIPARGYTF.

The gene calls are TRBV5-1 and TRBJ2-7; 8 positions agree with TRBD1. V lost 1 base to trimming and J lost 7 bases; unmatched junction nucleotides: 13. Germline values: CDR1 SGHRS, CDR2 YFSETQ. The CDR3 extends over 16 amino acids. CDR3 in amino acids: CASSLTGQASLGEQYF. CDR3 sequence (DNA): TGCGCCAGCAGCTTGACGGGACAGGCTTCATTGGGAGAGCAGTACTTC.

This clone was seen only a few times. This chain uses TRBV2 with TRBJ2-2; D not resolved. The germline V gene encodes CDR1 SNHLY and CDR2 FYNNEI. Between the trimmed V and J ends, which lost 7 bases and 6 bases, there was a span of 9 bases. This CDR3 has 12 amino acids. CDR3 region: CASKVYSGELFF. CDR3 nucleotide sequence: TGTGCCAGCAAAGTCTATTCCGGGGAGCTGTTTTTT.

This clone was counted a few times. The chain has TRBV7-3 and TRBJ1-1, with 7 bases identical to TRBD1. J gave up 3 bases and V 5 bases, and 3 bases lay outside the gene matches. The CDR3 runs 13 residues. The germline V gene has CDR1 SGHTA and CDR2 FQGTGA. The CDR3 bases are TGTGCCAGCAGCCGCGACAGGGACACTGAAGCTTTCTTT. Protein product: CASSRDRDTEAFF. Complete variable domain (other parts from reference TRBV7-3 and TRBJ1-1): GAGVSQTPSNKVTEKGKYVELRCDPISGHTALYWYRQSLGQGPEFLIYFQGTGAADDSGLPNDRFFAVRPEGSVSTLKIQRTERGDSAVYLCASSRDRDTEAFFGQGTRLTVV.

The chain has TRBV4-1 and TRBJ1-2, with D possibly being TRBD1 (6 bases). The CDR3 is 16 amino acids. Trimming left V 3 bases short and J 6 bases short, with 20 bases between. Germline CDR1 MGHRA, CDR2 YSYEKL. CDR3 coding DNA: TGCGCCAGCAGCCAGAAACCCATTCGGACAGTCGATGGCTACACCTTC. Translated, it gives CASSQKPIRTVDGYTF.

There are a few counts of this clone. The V and J genes are TRBV6-5 and TRBJ2-4; D might be TRBD1 (5 bases). Trimming left V 2 bases short and J 9 bases short, with 14 bases between. Germline V CDR1 and CDR2: MNHEY, SVGAGI. The CDR3 consists of 14 residues. The CDR3, as DNA: TGTGCCAGCAGTTACGTCAGGGTTGGTGGCATTCAGTACTTC. Its protein product is CASSYVRVGGIQYF.

This rearrangement joins TRBV4-2 to TRBJ2-1; 9 bases are a match to TRBD1. The trim removed 3 bases at V and 8 bases at J, leaving 11 bases unmatched. The germline gives CDR1 LGHNA, CDR2 YNFKEQ. The CDR3 contains 16 residues. In nucleotides, the CDR3 is TGTGCCAGCAGCCACACCGGGACAGGGTCGAAGGATGAGCAGTTCTTC. Translating gives CASSHTGTGSKDEQFF.

This clone occurred a few times. The chain employs TRBV28 and TRBJ2-1; 9 bases line up with TRBD1. Trimming removed 6 bases from V and 4 bases from J; junction bases left unmatched: 7. The CDR3 is 15 amino acids. Germline CDR1 is MDHEN and CDR2 is SYDVKM. The CDR3 sequence: CASRPWTGEYNEQFF. The DNA for the CDR3 is TGTGCCAGCAGACCCTGGACAGGGGAATACAATGAGCAGTTCTTC.

The V gene is TRBV19, the J gene TRBJ2-5; 7 bases map to TRBD2. The CDR3 is 13 amino acids. Trimming at V came to 3 bases and at J to 5 bases, leaving 3 bases not matched to a gene. Germline V gene data show CDR1 as LNHDA and CDR2 as SQIVND (reference sequence). CDR3 sequence: CASSIYSGETQYF. In nucleotides, the CDR3 is TGTGCCAGTAGTATCTATAGCGGGGAGACCCAGTACTTC.

The V gene is TRBV30, the J gene TRBJ1-4; TRBD1 is a possible D gene (5 bases). Trimming removed 5 bases at V and 6 bases at J, with 16 bases between. Germline CDR1 GTSNPN, CDR2 SVGIG (reference sequence). The CDR3 extends over 14 amino acids. CDR3 sequence reads: CAWGTTGGYEKLFF. The CDR3 DNA sequence: TGTGCCTGGGGCACGACCGGGGGATATGAAAAACTGTTTTTT.

This clone was counted ten times or more. This chain uses TRBV7-2 with TRBJ2-7, with a weak D call TRBD2 (6 bases). The length of the CDR3 is 15 residues. CDR1 is SGHTA and CDR2 is FQGNSA in the germline V gene. Trimming removed 2 bases at V and 2 bases at J, with 13 bases between. The CDR3, as DNA: TGTGCCAGCAGCTTAAGGGCGGGGTCCGCCTACGAGCAGTACTTC. Translated: CASSLRAGSAYEQYF.

J is TRBJ2-3 and V is TRBV6-1, with D perhaps given as TRBD1 or TRBD2 (6 bases each). CDR3 length: 14 residues. Trimming pared 4 bases from V and 4 bases from J, leaving 12 bases between. The germline V gene encodes CDR1 MNHNS and CDR2 SASEGT. CDR3 sequence (DNA): TGTGCCAGCAGTGTCACGGGGGCCGCAGATACGCAGTATTTT. Residues: CASSVTGAADTQYF.

J is TRBJ1-2 and V is TRBV6-1; D unresolved. Per germline, CDR1 MNHNS and CDR2 SASEGT. CDR3 length: 15 residues. Trimming removed 5 bases from V and 4 bases from J, with 17 bases in between. As DNA, the CDR3 is TGTGCCAGCAGTACCCTGCTGGGTAGGGCCTATGGCTACACCTTC. Its protein product is CASSTLLGRAYGYTF.

This chain links TRBV7-9 with TRBJ2-5; TRBD2 aligns across 7 bases. From germline, CDR1 is SEHNR and CDR2 FQNEAQ (reference sequence). This CDR3 region has 13 residues. The V gene end was trimmed by 5 bases and the J gene end by 7 bases; junction bases not matched to a gene: 7. The chain's CDR3 is CASSRGEAWTQYF. Here the CDR3 DNA reads TGTGCCAGCAGCCGGGGGGAGGCTTGGACCCAGTACTTC. Looking up the rest from reference TRBV7-9 and TRBJ2-5 gives the full variable domain: DTGVSQNPRHKITKRGQNVTFRCDPISEHNRLYWYRQTLGQGPEFLTYFQNEAQLEKSRLLSDRFSAERPKGSFSTLEIQRTEQGDSAMYLCASSRGEAWTQYFGPGTRLLVL.

The chain is built from TRBV19 and TRBJ1-1, with D tentatively TRBD1 (6 bases). Deletions cut 5 bases from V and 0 bases from J, with 10 bases between. There are 14 residues in the CDR3. Per germline, CDR1 LNHDA and CDR2 SQIVND (reference sequence). The DNA for the CDR3 is TGTGCCAGTAGTGCGACAGGCATGAACACTGAAGCTTTCTTT. Residues: CASSATGMNTEAFF.